The 9 T cell receptor beta chains presented below share a single source sample, sequenced in a study of beta chain features in type 1 diabetes. Study observations and caveats: Shortening that was moderate but significant affected the TCRB CDR3s of Type 1 diabetes patients in all four CD4+ subsets.

Antigens of these TCRs are unknown. The authors reverse transcribed all of the isolated RNA, so sequencing captured expressed TCRB transcripts. Profiled with immunoSEQ multiplex PCR; TCRdb holds only in-frame clones, not every one. The data contain roughly 280,000 clones, 24% of them singletons. The specimen was naive CD4+ T cells from blood. The receptors here all came from a woman aged 25 to 39 with type 1 diabetes.

This CDR3 reads CASSSQDYSYNEQFF. CDR3 in DNA: TGCGCCAGCAGCTCACAGGACTACTCCTACAATGAGCAGTTCTTC. The genes are TRBV5-1 and TRBJ2-1; D might be TRBD2 (6 bases). Trimming left V 3 bases short and J 0 bases short, with 10 bases between. Germline values: CDR1 SGHRS, CDR2 YFSETQ. The CDR3 totals 15 residues.

CDR3 DNA: TGTGCCAGCAGCTTAAACGGCTACGAGCAGTACTTC. Amino acids: CASSLNGYEQYF. The rearrangement joins TRBV7-3 to TRBJ2-7; D unclear. Trimming pared 1 base from V and 3 bases from J, leaving 4 bases between. Germline V gene lookup returns CDR1 SGHTA and CDR2 FQGTGA. This CDR3 region has 12 residues. Variable domain in full (rest from reference TRBV7-3 and TRBJ2-7): GAGVSQTPSNKVTEKGKYVELRCDPISGHTALYWYRQSLGQGPEFLIYFQGTGAADDSGLPNDRFFAVRPEGSVSTLKIQRTERGDSAVYLCASSLNGYEQYFGPGTRLTVT.

The chain links TRBV7-3 to TRBJ2-6; possible D gene TRBD1, 6 bases. The germline V gene encodes CDR1 SGHTA and CDR2 FQGTGA. The V end was cut by 4 bases, the J end by 2 bases, with 12 bases between. This CDR3 is built from 16 residues. CDR3 amino acids: CASSSSTGTGANVLTF. For the CDR3, the DNA is TGTGCCAGCAGCTCTTCAACAGGGACTGGGGCCAACGTCCTGACTTTC.

The sample holds a few counts of this clone. The chain joins TRBV5-1 to TRBJ2-1; the match to TRBD2 covers 9 bases. The V segment lost 4 bases and the J segment 0 bases; nucleotides outside the gene matches: 11. This CDR3 comprises 18 residues. The V gene's germline CDR1 is SGHRS and CDR2 YFSETQ. CDR3 sequence reads: CASSPPGLAVSSYNEQFF. In DNA, the CDR3 is TGCGCCAGCAGCCCCCCGGGACTAGCTGTGAGCTCCTACAATGAGCAGTTCTTC.

The V and J genes are TRBV5-1 and TRBJ1-2; D remains ambiguous. CDR3 size: 12 residues. V lost 4 bases and J lost 8, with 12 bases in between. Germline loops: CDR1 SGHRS, CDR2 YFSETQ. Here the CDR3 DNA reads TGCGCCAGCAGCCCCGGACGGGGAGGCTACACCTTC. The encoded protein is CASSPGRGGYTF.

The chain carries TRBV4-1 and TRBJ1-2, with D hard to call. This CDR3 spans 15 amino acids. Trimming shortened V by 0 bases and J by 0 bases, and 8 bases separated the two germline ends. Germline lookup yields CDR1 MGHRA and CDR2 YSYEKL. This CDR3 reads CASSQEQNTNYGYTF. As DNA, the CDR3 is TGCGCCAGCAGCCAAGAACAGAATACTAACTATGGCTACACCTTC.

The chain is built from TRBV29-1 and TRBJ1-5; 7 bases align to TRBD1. Trimming cost V 6 bases and J 3 bases; bases outside gene matches: 5. The CDR3 sequence is 13 residues long. Per the germline V gene, CDR1 is SQVTM and CDR2 is ANQGSEA. In DNA, the CDR3 is TGCAGCGTGAGGGACAGTGACAATCAGCCCCAGCATTTT. Its translation: CSVRDSDNQPQHF. The variable domain in full, completed from reference TRBV29-1 and TRBJ1-5, reads SAVISQKPSRDICQRGTSLTIQCQVDSQVTMMFWYRQQPGQSLTLIATANQGSEATYESGFVIDKFPISRPNLTFSTLTVSNMSPEDSSIYLCSVRDSDNQPQHFGDGTRLSIL.

This clone was observed a few times. The chain has TRBV2 and TRBJ2-7, with 12 bases identical to TRBD2. Germline loops: CDR1 SNHLY, CDR2 FYNNEI. The CDR3 has 15 amino acids. J was trimmed by 7 bases and V by 4 bases; bases with no gene match: 8. The CDR3 spells CASSATSGSSREQYF. CDR3 DNA sequence: TGTGCCAGCAGTGCGACTAGCGGGAGTTCACGGGAGCAGTACTTC.

The chain couples TRBV7-8 to TRBJ2-5; 9 bases are shared with TRBD2. The CDR3 contains 19 residues. Germline trimming cut 3 bases from V and 6 bases from J; bases unmatched to any gene: 20. The germline V gene encodes CDR1 SGHVS and CDR2 FQNEAQ. The CDR3 sequence: CASSLPGRLAELPVKTQYF. The CDR3 DNA reads TGTGCCAGCAGCTTGCCGGGTCGACTAGCGGAGCTCCCCGTGAAGACCCAGTACTTC.